Following are 11 T cell receptor beta chains from one sample sequenced in a study of T cell repertoires in cytomegalovirus infection (dated by TCRdb to 2018 to 2020). Sequencing used an Illumina HiSeq 1500. TCRdb reprocessing: public reads trimmed at Q25 with fastp, clones called with MiXCR, in-frame beta chains kept. A single entry per CDR3 protein holds the most common genes and DNA from its merged rows. A total of 85,000 to 120,000 distinct CDR3 sequences appear in this sample, more than 15% of them only once. The ten biggest clones cover over 8% of the sample. Sample: PBMCs. Receptor source: a human donor in good health (CMV status not recorded). Some clones in this sample may be carry-over from other donors' samples.

This clonotype has just a few counts. The chain carries TRBV7-6 and TRBJ1-2; a weak D match, TRBD1 (6 bases). This CDR3 is built from 15 residues. V was shortened by 1 base and J by 4 bases, with 13 bases between the two germline ends. Per germline, CDR1 SGHVS and CDR2 FNYEAQ. CDR3 nucleotides: TGTGCCAGCAGCTTAGGGGGGCAGGCTCCCTATGGCTACACCTTC. Translating gives CASSLGGQAPYGYTF.

This clonotype has a count of ten or more. The V and J genes are TRBV7-2 and TRBJ2-5; 8 bases agree with TRBD2. Germline V gives CDR1 SGHTA, CDR2 FQGNSA. V was pared by 10 bases and J by 4 bases, with 20 bases of the junction left unmatched. The CDR3 covers 17 residues. Here the CDR3 DNA reads TGTGCCACCGCGCTAGGTAGCGGGGCTCCCCAGCGAGAGACCCAGTACTTC. Its translation is CATALGSGAPQRETQYF.

There are many counts of this clonotype. The chain employs TRBV7-2 and TRBJ1-6; 11 nucleotides line up with TRBD1. V lost 5 bases and J lost 9; bases outside the gene matches: 6. The CDR3 covers 15 residues. Germline V gene lookup returns CDR1 SGHTA and CDR2 FQGNSA. This chain's CDR3 is CASSPGQGAISPLHF. Written as DNA, the CDR3 is TGTGCCAGCAGCCCAGGACAGGGGGCGATTTCACCCCTCCACTTT. Looking up the rest from reference TRBV7-2 and TRBJ1-6 gives the full variable domain: GAGVSQSPSNKVTEKGKDVELRCDPISGHTALYWYRQSLGQGLEFLIYFQGNSAPDKSGLPSDRFSAERTGGSVSTLTIQRTQQEDSAVYLCASSPGQGAISPLHFGNGTRLTVT.

This clonotype was counted at least ten times. This chain connects TRBV12-3 or TRBV12-4 to TRBJ1-1, with 7 bases that match TRBD1. V lost 5 bases to trimming and J lost 5 bases; unmatched junction nucleotides: 17. The CDR3 length is 17 residues. The CDR3, as DNA: TGTGCCAGCAGTAAACTATACCGCGGGACAGCACCGACTGAAGCTTTCTTT. Its protein is CASSKLYRGTAPTEAFF.

This clonotype has a count of ten or more. The chain links TRBV7-9 to TRBJ2-1, with D perhaps TRBD2 (5 bases). Germline values: CDR1 SEHNR, CDR2 FQNEAQ (reference sequence). The CDR3 runs to 15 residues. With 0 bases removed from V and 7 bases from J, the gap between germline ends came to 13 bases. The CDR3 coding sequence is TGTGCCAGCAGCTTAGCCGGGTTCGGGGAGAATGAGCAGTTCTTC. This encodes CASSLAGFGENEQFF.

The chain uses TRBV20-1 and TRBJ1-1; D is ambiguous. CDR1 and CDR2 from the germline V gene are DFQATT and SNEGSKA (reference sequence). The CDR3 contains 12 residues. Trimming left V 5 bases short and J 7 bases short, with 14 bases between. This chain's CDR3 is CSADLGQREAFF. Written as DNA, the CDR3 is TGCAGTGCTGACCTTGGGCAGCGTGAAGCTTTCTTT.

The chain combines TRBV6-2 or TRBV6-3 with TRBJ2-1; a possible D gene is TRBD2 (6 bases). From germline, CDR1 is MNHEY and CDR2 SVGEGT. V was shortened by 7 bases and J by 4 bases, with 14 bases between the two germline ends. This CDR3 has 14 residues. The CDR3 reads CASTPGEEYNEQFF. The CDR3 DNA is TGTGCCAGCACCCCGGGGGAGGAGTACAATGAGCAGTTCTTC.

This clonotype has at least ten counts. V and J are TRBV7-2 and TRBJ1-2; possible D gene TRBD1, 6 bases. This CDR3 has 16 amino acids. CDR1 is SGHTA and CDR2 is FQGNSA in the germline V gene. V lost 2 bases to trimming and J lost 1 base, with 14 bases between them. CDR3: CASSLRGGNINYGYTF. Written as DNA, the CDR3 is TGTGCCAGCAGCTTAAGGGGGGGGAATATTAACTATGGCTACACCTTC.

Only a few counts were recorded for this clonotype. This sequence joins TRBV4-1 and TRBJ1-6; D is perhaps TRBD1 (5 bases). Germline loops: CDR1 MGHRA, CDR2 YSYEKL. The CDR3 runs 15 residues. V was clipped by 3 bases and J by 4 bases, with 10 bases between them. CDR3: CASSHRTPYNSPLHF. The CDR3 DNA sequence: TGCGCCAGCAGCCATAGGACACCTTATAATTCACCCCTCCACTTT.

A remark on this clonotype: Since a much larger clone is just one base distant, this may be a read error. This chain joins TRBV9 and TRBJ1-6; D may be TRBD1 (5 bases). Per the germline V gene, CDR1 is SGDLS and CDR2 is YYNGEE. There are 16 residues in the CDR3. This chain's CDR3 is CASSANGGSGVSPPHF. The CDR3 DNA is TGTGCCAGCAGCGCTAATGGGGGGAGTGGTGTTTCACCCCCCCACTTT.

This clonotype was counted a few times. The rearrangement joins TRBV5-1 to TRBJ1-6, with D possibly being TRBD1 (6 bases). Germline loops: CDR1 SGHRS, CDR2 YFSETQ. This CDR3 comprises 15 residues. V dropped 4 bases and J dropped 9 bases, with 17 bases sitting between them. CDR3 coding DNA: TGCGCCAGCAGCCCCGGACAGATCGGTGGTTCACCCCTCCACTTT. Residues: CASSPGQIGGSPLHF. The variable domain in full, with the rest retrieved from reference TRBV5-1 and TRBJ1-6, is KAGVTQTPRYLIKTRGQQVTLSCSPISGHRSVSWYQQTPGQGLQFLFEYFSETQRNKGNFPGRFSGRQFSNSRSEMNVSTLELGDSALYLCASSPGQIGGSPLHFGNGTRLTVT.